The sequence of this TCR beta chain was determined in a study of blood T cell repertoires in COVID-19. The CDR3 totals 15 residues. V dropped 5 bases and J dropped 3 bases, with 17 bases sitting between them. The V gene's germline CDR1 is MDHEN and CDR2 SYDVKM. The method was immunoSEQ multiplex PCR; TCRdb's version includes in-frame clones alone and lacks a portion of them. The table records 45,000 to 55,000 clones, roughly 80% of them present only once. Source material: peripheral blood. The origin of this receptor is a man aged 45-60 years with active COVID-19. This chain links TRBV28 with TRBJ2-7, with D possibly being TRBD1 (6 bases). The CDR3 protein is CASSPWTVLNYEQYF. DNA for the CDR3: TGTGCCAGCAGTCCCTGGACAGTCCTAAACTACGAGCAGTACTTC.